The rows below give T cell receptor beta chains drawn from one sample of a study of CD8 T cells in ankylosing spondylitis. A single record per CDR3 protein comes from TCRdb applying MiXCR to the 5' RACE reads. The sample has under 200,000 distinct CDR3 sequences, roughly 13% seen once. Sequencing was done on a sample of blood, either unsorted or a sorted T cell fraction (not recorded which). All receptors derive from a female donor with ankylosing spondylitis or in good health (not recorded which). CDR3s include the opening cysteine and the closing phenylalanine or tryptophan. A D gene is named only where the DNA matches it firmly. Rows may omit the clone size; those that give it use once, few, many or a size class.

J gene,V gene,D gene,clone size,CDR3 DNA,CDR3 protein
TRBJ2-3,TRBV7-3,.,.,TGTGCCAGCAGCTCCCTTTTGGATACGCAGTATTTT,CASSSLLDTQYF
TRBJ2-3,TRBV11-2,.,few,TGTGCCAGCAGCTTAGGAGGGGCGGGGAGCACAGATACGCAGTATTTT,CASSLGGAGSTDTQYF
TRBJ2-5,TRBV20-1,.,few,TGCAGTGCTAGCCGAGCCGAGACCCAGTACTTC,CSASRAETQYF
TRBJ2-7,TRBV13,.,many,TGTGCCAGCAGCTTAAATATGCTAGCTTCCTACGAGCAGTACTTC,CASSLNMLASYEQYF
TRBJ2-1,TRBV6-6,.,many,TGTGCCAGCAGTTGGGGACAAATCAATGAGCAGTTCTTC,CASSWGQINEQFF
TRBJ1-1,TRBV7-9,TRBD1,many,TGTGCCAGCAGCCCGGGACAGGGAATGGACACTGAAGCTTTCTTT,CASSPGQGMDTEAFF
TRBJ2-3,TRBV4-3,.,many,TGCGCCAGCAGCCAATTCCTCTTAGGCGGCACAGATACGCAGTATTTT,CASSQFLLGGTDTQYF
TRBJ2-3,TRBV4-3,.,few,TGCGCCAGCAGCCCCGGACTGGACTCAAGGGGGGCAGATACGCAGTATTTT,CASSPGLDSRGADTQYF
TRBJ2-1,TRBV27,TRBD2,.,TGTGCCAGCAGTTCACCCCCCCTAGCGGGAGTGGATGAGCAGTTCTTC,CASSSPPLAGVDEQFF
TRBJ2-3,TRBV30,.,many,TGTGCCTGGAGTGTGGGTAGCACAGATACGCAGTATTTT,CAWSVGSTDTQYF
TRBJ2-1,TRBV5-1,TRBD2,few,TGCGCCAGCAGCTTGGGGGCTGGGCGGGAGTACTACAATGAGCAGTTCTTC,CASSLGAGREYYNEQFF
TRBJ2-7,TRBV5-1,.,many,TGCGCCAGCCGGCCCCTCCCTGGTCCCTACGAGCAGTACTTC,CASRPLPGPYEQYF
TRBJ2-7,TRBV4-1,.,many,TGCGCCAGCAGCCAAGGGGGACCCGACTACTACGAGCAGTACTTC,CASSQGGPDYYEQYF
TRBJ2-1,TRBV9,.,many,TGTGCCAGCAGCCCTTCCCGGGGGGAGCAGTTCTTC,CASSPSRGEQFF
TRBJ2-7,TRBV5-6,.,many,TGTGCCAGCAGCCCGACCGGACCCCGGGCCTACGAGCAGTACTTC,CASSPTGPRAYEQYF
TRBJ2-7,TRBV2,.,.,TGTGCCAGCAGTGAATCAGGAGGCGGACTCTACGAGCAGTACTTC,CASSESGGGLYEQYF
TRBJ2-1,TRBV4-1,.,.,TGCGCCAGCAGCCAAGGCGGGACAGCCTACAATGAGCAGTTCTTC,CASSQGGTAYNEQFF
TRBJ2-2,TRBV4-2,TRBD2,few,TGTGCCAGCAGCCAAGATGGCGTGTCGGGAGGGTGGACCGGGGAGCTGTTTTTT,CASSQDGVSGGWTGELFF
TRBJ2-5,TRBV5-1,TRBD2,.,TGCGCCAGCAGCCTGGTCGGGACTAGCGGGCAAGAGACCCAGTACTTC,CASSLVGTSGQETQYF
TRBJ2-4,TRBV20-1,.,few,TGCAGTGCTAGAACGGGAAGCAAAAACATTCAGTACTTC,CSARTGSKNIQYF
TRBJ1-1,TRBV15,.,many,TGTGCCACCAGCAGAGGGGGAGTTAACACTGAAGCTTTCTTT,CATSRGGVNTEAFF
TRBJ1-6,TRBV27,.,many,TGTGCCAGCACCCCTGGGGGGAAGAGAAATTCACCCCTCCACTTT,CASTPGGKRNSPLHF
TRBJ2-1,TRBV20-1,.,few,TGCAGTGCTAGAGATCCCAGGGGGGGGAGAAATGAGCAGTTCTTC,CSARDPRGGRNEQFF
TRBJ1-5,TRBV6-5,.,.,TGTGCCAGCAGCCTTTACTCGGGTCAGCCCCAGCATTTT,CASSLYSGQPQHF
TRBJ2-7,TRBV25-1,TRBD2,.,TGTGCCAGCCTTAGCGGGAAATCCTACGAGCAGTACTTC,CASLSGKSYEQYF
TRBJ2-7,TRBV9,.,many,TGTGCCAGCAGCCCTTCCCCCGGGACCTCCTACGAGCAGTACTTC,CASSPSPGTSYEQYF
TRBJ2-7,TRBV5-1,TRBD1,few,TGCGCCAGCAGCTCCGGACAGGGGATGACCTACGAGCAGTACTTC,CASSSGQGMTYEQYF
TRBJ1-5,TRBV27,TRBD1,many,TGTGCCAGCAGTCCTGGGACAGGGGTACTTCAGCCCCAGCATTTT,CASSPGTGVLQPQHF
TRBJ2-3,TRBV20-1,TRBD2,many,TGCAGTGCCTTACCCCAGACTAGCGGGAGTGATGATACGCAGTATTTT,CSALPQTSGSDDTQYF
TRBJ1-4,TRBV6-4,TRBD1,many,TGTGCCAGCAGTACCGGGACAGGGGATGAAAAACTGTTTTTT,CASSTGTGDEKLFF
TRBJ1-1,TRBV3-1,.,many,TGTGCCAGCAGCCAAGAAGGTCCTCTTTTCTTT,CASSQEGPLFF
TRBJ1-3,TRBV27,.,many,TGTGCCAGCAGTTTATCGTCGGTCTACTCTGGAAACACCATATATTTT,CASSLSSVYSGNTIYF
TRBJ2-4,TRBV7-2,.,.,TGTGCCAGCAGCCAGGGGATCCAAGCCAAAAACATTCAGTACTTC,CASSQGIQAKNIQYF
TRBJ1-5,TRBV20-1,.,few,TGCAGTGCTCCCCGGGACGGGGGGTATAGCAATCAGCCCCAGCATTTT,CSAPRDGGYSNQPQHF
TRBJ2-1,TRBV12-3/TRBV12-4,.,many,TGTGCCAGCAGTTTAGGACAGGATGGGACTAACTACAATGAGCAGTTCTTC,CASSLGQDGTNYNEQFF
TRBJ2-2,TRBV27,.,many,TGTGCCAGCAGCCACGGGCGCACAGGAAACACCGGGGAGCTGTTTTTT,CASSHGRTGNTGELFF
TRBJ2-1,TRBV12-3/TRBV12-4,.,many,TGTGCCAGCAGTTTTTCAACGGACCTCTCCTACAATGAGCAGTTCTTC,CASSFSTDLSYNEQFF
TRBJ1-4,TRBV24-1,TRBD1,few,TGTGCCACCAGTGAACCCGGGACAGGGGTTGAAAAACTGTTTTTT,CATSEPGTGVEKLFF
TRBJ1-1,TRBV29-1,.,many,TGCAGCGTTGAAGCGCAGGCCGGGGGCACTGAAGCTTTCTTT,CSVEAQAGGTEAFF